The source of this T cell receptor (beta chain) is a study of blood T cell repertoires in COVID-19 (dated by TCRdb to the early 2020s). General notes on the study: Collaborator samples came from the United States, Italy and Spain and covered acute and convalescent phases of COVID-19. The prospective study material was composed of cDNA or gDNA derived from T cells, B-cell-depleted T cells, or PBMCs. Nearly every sample came with metadata listing a de-identified subject ID, COVID-19 status, age in years and sex. The repertoires were released in a freely available public database intended as a resource for research on the immune response to SARS-CoV-2. Samples came from the ongoing ImmuneRACE study (first 160 participants) plus 1,254 subjects from 6 global collaborators. Subjects who had been exposed to COVID-19, were actively infected with it, or had recovered from it provided the deeply sampled blood TCRbeta repertoires that made up the dataset. Where available, HLA class I and class II types were taken from metadata supplied by the sample provider and were not determined by assay-based typing.

This clone came up a few times. Its antigen is still unknown. Base qualities are not recorded, but no much larger clone differs from it by a single base. TCRbeta CDR3 regions were amplified from genomic DNA using the immunoSEQ Assay, a bias-controlled multiplex PCR. As for the authors' bioinformatics: The number of nucleated cells in each sample was estimated by amplification of reference gene primers within the assay. Sequence reads were collapsed and filtered to measure the absolute abundance of every unique TCRbeta CDR3 rearrangement. For each sample, productive Simpson clonality was calculated by taking the square root of Simpson's diversity index across productive rearrangements. TCRdb provides this immuneACCESS table in a form limited to in-frame rearrangements. Some clones are lacking; in checked studies, under half of them reflect an unresolved V gene, and why the rest are absent is not known. That table gives V, J and clone size, and the DNA gave D and trimming. Recorded for this sample are tens of thousands of clones; 65% to 90% of them occurred a single time. Roughly 7.2% of the sample is held by the ten biggest clonotypes.

The paper as a whole reports these results and caveats: Clinical and demographic metadata were provided uncurated, with the amount varying by source and participant.

V is clipped by 4 bases and J by 7 bases, and the sequence between their germline boundaries is 13 bases long. Its CDR3 holds 13 amino acids, cysteine through phenylalanine. Kept here is only the CDR3 DNA, which spans 39 bases and is read in frame from base 1. The germline V gene (reference sequence) specifies LGHDT as CDR1 and YNNKEL as CDR2. The collaborating institutions used their own protocols to collect whole blood in K2EDTA tubes. For TCRbeta analysis, collaborators shipped samples in one of three forms: frozen whole blood, isolated PBMCs, or DNA extracted from either of those sample types. This receptor was identified in a man in his sixties with acute or convalescent COVID-19. The sequencing sample was made of peripheral blood. In this chain, TRBV3-1 (or the pseudogene TRBV3-2) is recombined with TRBJ1-1; a confident D gene designation cannot be given. This receptor has the CDR3 CASSPPARGEAFF. The DNA reads TGTGCCAGCAGCCCACCGGCACGGGGTGAAGCTTTCTTT.